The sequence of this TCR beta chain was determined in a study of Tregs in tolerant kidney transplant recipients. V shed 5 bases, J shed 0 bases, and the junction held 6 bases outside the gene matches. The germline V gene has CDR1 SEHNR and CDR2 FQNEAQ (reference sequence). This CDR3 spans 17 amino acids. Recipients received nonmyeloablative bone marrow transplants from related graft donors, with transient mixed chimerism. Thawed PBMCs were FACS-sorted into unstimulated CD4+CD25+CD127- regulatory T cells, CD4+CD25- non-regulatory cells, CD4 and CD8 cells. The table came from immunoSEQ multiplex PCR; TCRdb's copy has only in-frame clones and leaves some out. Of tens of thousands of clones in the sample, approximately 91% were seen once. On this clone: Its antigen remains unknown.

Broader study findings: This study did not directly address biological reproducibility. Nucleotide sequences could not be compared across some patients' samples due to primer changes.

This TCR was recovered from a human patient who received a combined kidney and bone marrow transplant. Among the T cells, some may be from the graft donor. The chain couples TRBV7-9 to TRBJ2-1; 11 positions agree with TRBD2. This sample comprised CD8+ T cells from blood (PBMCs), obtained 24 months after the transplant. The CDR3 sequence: CASSTPTSGISYNEQFF. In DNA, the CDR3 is TGTGCCAGCAGCACACCGACTAGCGGGATCTCCTACAATGAGCAGTTCTTC.